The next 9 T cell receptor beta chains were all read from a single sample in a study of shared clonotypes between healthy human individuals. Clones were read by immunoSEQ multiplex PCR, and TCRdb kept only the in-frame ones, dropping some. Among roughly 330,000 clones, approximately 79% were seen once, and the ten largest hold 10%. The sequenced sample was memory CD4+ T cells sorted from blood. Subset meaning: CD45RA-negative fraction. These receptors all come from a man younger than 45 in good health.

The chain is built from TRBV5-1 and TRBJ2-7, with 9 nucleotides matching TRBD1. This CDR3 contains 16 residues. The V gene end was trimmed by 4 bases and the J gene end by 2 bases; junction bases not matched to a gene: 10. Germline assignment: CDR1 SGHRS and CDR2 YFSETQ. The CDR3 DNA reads TGCGCCAGCAGCCGTATCGGCAGACAGGGGGCCTACGAGCAGTACTTC. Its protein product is CASSRIGRQGAYEQYF.

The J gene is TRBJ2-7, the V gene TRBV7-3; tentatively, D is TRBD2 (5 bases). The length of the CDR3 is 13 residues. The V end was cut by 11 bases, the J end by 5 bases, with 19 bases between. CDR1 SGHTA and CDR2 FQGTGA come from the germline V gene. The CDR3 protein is CAFVRGRTDEQYF. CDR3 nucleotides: TGTGCCTTCGTCAGAGGCAGGACTGACGAGCAGTACTTC.

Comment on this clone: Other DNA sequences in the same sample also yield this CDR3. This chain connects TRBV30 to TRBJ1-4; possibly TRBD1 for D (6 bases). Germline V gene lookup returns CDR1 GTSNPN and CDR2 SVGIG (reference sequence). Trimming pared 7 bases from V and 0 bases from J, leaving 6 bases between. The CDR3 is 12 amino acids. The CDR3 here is CASGATNEKLFF. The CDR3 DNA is TGTGCCTCAGGGGCAACTAATGAAAAACTGTTTTTT.

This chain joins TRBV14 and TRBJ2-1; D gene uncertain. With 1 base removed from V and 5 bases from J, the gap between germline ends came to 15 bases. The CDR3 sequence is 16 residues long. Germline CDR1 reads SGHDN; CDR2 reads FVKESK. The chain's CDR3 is CASSQGMGLGHNEQFF. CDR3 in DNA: TGTGCCAGCAGCCAAGGAATGGGGTTAGGACACAATGAGCAGTTCTTC.

The CDR3 reads CASSLGTSGDTQYF. In nucleotides, the CDR3 is TGCGCCAGCAGCTTAGGGACTAGCGGGGATACGCAGTATTTT. This chain uses TRBV5-1 with TRBJ2-3, with TRBD2 matching over 12 bases. After removal of 2 bases from V and 6 bases from J, the junction contained 1 base not matched to a gene. Germline V gene lookup returns CDR1 SGHRS and CDR2 YFSETQ. The CDR3 contains 14 residues.

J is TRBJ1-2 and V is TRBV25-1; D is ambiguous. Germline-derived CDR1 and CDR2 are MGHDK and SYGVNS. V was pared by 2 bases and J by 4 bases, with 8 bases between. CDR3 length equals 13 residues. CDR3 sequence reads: CASSEESFYGYTF. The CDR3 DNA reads TGTGCCAGCAGTGAAGAATCCTTCTATGGCTACACCTTC.

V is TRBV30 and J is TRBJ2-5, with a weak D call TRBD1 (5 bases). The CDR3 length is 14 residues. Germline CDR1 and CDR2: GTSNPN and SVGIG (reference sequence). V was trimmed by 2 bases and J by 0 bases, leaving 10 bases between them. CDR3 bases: TGTGCCTGGAGTAGGACAAGGTACCAAGAGACCCAGTACTTC. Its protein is CAWSRTRYQETQYF.

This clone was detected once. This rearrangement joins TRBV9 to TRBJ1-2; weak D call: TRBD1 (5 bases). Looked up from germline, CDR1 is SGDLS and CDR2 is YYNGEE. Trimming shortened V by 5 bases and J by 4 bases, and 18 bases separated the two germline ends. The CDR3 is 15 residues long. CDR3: CASSPVFRGAYGYTF. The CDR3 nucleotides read TGTGCCAGCAGTCCTGTATTTAGGGGCGCCTATGGCTACACCTTC. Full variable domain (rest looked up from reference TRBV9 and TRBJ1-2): DSGVTQTPKHLITATGQRVTLRCSPRSGDLSVYWYQQSLDQGLQFLIQYYNGEERAKGNILERFSAQQFPDLHSELNLSSLELGDSALYFCASSPVFRGAYGYTFGSGTRLTVV.

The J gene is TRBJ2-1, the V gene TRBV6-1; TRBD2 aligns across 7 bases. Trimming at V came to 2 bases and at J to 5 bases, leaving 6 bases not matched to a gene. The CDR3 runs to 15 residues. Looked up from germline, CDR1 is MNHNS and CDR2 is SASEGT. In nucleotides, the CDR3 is TGTGCCAGCAGTGAACCCGGGACTACCCACAATGAGCAGTTCTTC. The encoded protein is CASSEPGTTHNEQFF.